This is a list of T cell receptor beta chains from one sample in a study of cytomegalovirus exposure and HLA in healthy donors. TCRdb keeps only in-frame clones here, not all; method: immunoSEQ multiplex PCR. The sample yields around 130,000 clones, around nine tenths seen once. Input material: PBMCs. These receptors all stem from a man aged 30 to 45 in good health and CMV-seronegative. Both conserved end residues are trimmed from each CDR3. D genes are given only for firm matches.

d_call v_call cdr3_length cdr3_aa
NA TRBV14 11 ASSQGLGETQY
TRBD1 TRBV5-1 18 ASSLSLSGQDVSGANVLT
TRBD1 TRBV28 12 ASKPETGRNTIY
NA TRBV5-1 13 ASSLLGNSYNEQF
TRBD1 TRBV7-6 13 ASSFGDRVITEQF
NA TRBV5-1 15 ASSLVSQVYMNTEAF
NA TRBV19 9 ASSMGAEQY
NA TRBV7-6 11 ASSFDRSYEQY
NA TRBV4-1 14 ASSSAGKSSYNEQF
NA TRBV7-9 12 ASSLDSYTGELF
NA TRBV5-1 13 ASSLAAGTYNEQF
NA TRBV5-5 12 ASSLETVNQPQH
TRBD1 TRBV11-3 17 ASSDPRDRVSVSNQPQH
TRBD1 TRBV28 12 ASSQQGIVQPQH
NA TRBV6-5 11 ASSDRLSYEQY
NA TRBV28 17 ASSPGAGPLHPTENIQY
TRBD1 TRBV6-5 13 ASSARQGYNSPLH
TRBD1 TRBV6-5 12 ASSEGQGYNEQF
TRBD1 TRBV7-9 13 ASSLMGQGPTEAF
NA TRBV9 13 ASSATGPGYNEQF
NA TRBV12-2 12 ASRLGGWHEKLF
TRBD1 TRBV6-5 14 ASSYLKTGGAHGYT
NA TRBV4-1 15 ASSQDSGRARDGLRF
NA TRBV7-3 12 ASSYLDSTDTQY
NA TRBV29-1 14 SVEDYGGGLQETQY
TRBD2 TRBV5-1 13 ASSHRLAGLNEQY
NA TRBV27 16 ASSFRNYQGSFYNEQF
TRBD1 TRBV6-5 13 ASSPGQGPRYGYT
NA TRBV15 14 ATSAYPRRVDYGYT
TRBD2 TRBV6-1 15 ASSVPGLAGGQETQY
TRBD1 TRBV6-6 12 ASRSQGAGETQY
NA TRBV6-1 12 ASSERGAADTQY
TRBD1 TRBV6-5 14 ASSYTGTGGVYEQY
TRBD1 TRBV9 12 ASSPRDRSYEQY
NA TRBV19 15 ASSIDTQWAYTGELF
NA TRBV18 14 ASSPGYLAGDEKLF
TRBD1 TRBV2 12 ANTGAIRNYGYT
TRBD2 TRBV29-1 13 SVWGGTTNTGELF
TRBD1 TRBV19 12 ASSPGQVGETQY
NA TRBV6-1 11 ASRDIRNTEAF